This TCR beta chain was captured by sequencing in a study of T cells in localized non-small cell lung cancer. The CDR3 is 12 residues long. CDR1 is LNHDA, CDR2 SQIVND, per germline (reference sequence). The ends were cut back, 4 bases at V and 3 bases at J, with 5 bases in the middle. Study-level results: There was an association of higher blood T cell density with longer overall survival. Analysis by sequencing included only one tumor region, so heterogeneity remains possible. Highest T cell clonality was seen in uninvolved adjacent lung, surpassing that measured in tumor.

Concerning this clone: The antigen remains undetermined.

Some clones are missing from TCRdb's copy, which holds only in-frame ones; the method was immunoSEQ multiplex PCR. This sample has about 35,000 clones, with around 90% found just once. The specimen comprised peripheral blood, sampled before any cancer treatment. This receptor was identified in a man between 35 and 75 years old with stage I lung adenocarcinoma. The J gene is TRBJ2-3, the V gene TRBV19; no definite D call. The CDR3 DNA is TGTGCCAGTAGTAGCGCTACAGATACGCAGTATTTT. Its protein is CASSSATDTQYF.